Each of the 7 T cell receptor beta chains below was sequenced from the same sample in a study of regulatory T cells in long-lasting Graves disease. Time point described: newly diagnosed GD, antithyroid drugs for less than 3 months. PBMC-extracted RNA yielded the TCR library. Arm-PCR of CDR3 regions and iRepertoire HTBI primers were the basis on which TCR beta libraries were built. TCRdb re-called the multiplex PCR reads with MiXCR, one entry per CDR3 protein. Here the sample spans 300,000 to 400,000 distinct CDR3 sequences, about 16% being singletons. The source material was peripheral blood mononuclear cells (PBMCs), sampled at new diagnosis, from a patient treated with antithyroid drugs. These TCRs come from a female donor with Graves disease.

This clonotype was observed many times. This chain uses TRBV15 with TRBJ1-3; D gene unclear. The CDR3 length is 13 residues. V was trimmed by 0 bases and J by 4 bases, leaving 4 bases between them. Per the germline V gene, CDR1 is LNHNV and CDR2 is YYDKDF (reference sequence). In nucleotides, the CDR3 is TGTGCCACCAGCAGAGAAAGGGGAAACACCATATATTTT. As protein: CATSRERGNTIYF.

This clonotype was counted many times. The gene calls are TRBV19 and TRBJ1-6; D possibly corresponds to TRBD1 (5 bases). V was cut by 3 bases and J by 6 bases, with 21 bases left in between. This CDR3 is 18 amino acids long. The germline V gene encodes CDR1 LNHDA and CDR2 SQIVND (reference sequence). CDR3 protein: CASSIRPGPRWVNSPLHF. The CDR3 coding sequence is TGTGCCAGTAGTATCCGACCGGGACCCCGGTGGGTTAATTCACCCCTCCACTTT.

Only a few counts were recorded for this clonotype. The chain couples TRBV10-1 to TRBJ1-1, with D hard to call. This CDR3 is 13 amino acids long. Germline V gene lookup returns CDR1 WNHNN and CDR2 SYGVQD (reference sequence). Trimming cost V 2 bases and J 9 bases, with 13 bases left between them. The CDR3 sequence: CASSEEAGNQAFF. CDR3 DNA sequence: TGCGCCAGCAGTGAGGAGGCAGGTAATCAAGCTTTCTTT.

There are many counts of this clonotype. This chain uses TRBV24-1 with TRBJ2-3; TRBD2 matches at 12 bases. Trimming took 4 bases from V and 11 from J; bases not matched to a gene: 18. Germline V lookup: CDR1 KGHDR, CDR2 SFDVKD. The length of the CDR3 is 18 residues. CDR3 in amino acids: CATSDSRPSGGASMRQYF. CDR3 nucleotide sequence: TGTGCCACCAGTGACTCCCGTCCTAGCGGGGGGGCCTCAATGAGGCAGTATTTT.

In this sample, this clonotype turned up many times. The J gene is TRBJ2-5, the V gene TRBV2; 10 nucleotides match TRBD1. The CDR3 runs 14 residues. Germline V lookup: CDR1 SNHLY, CDR2 FYNNEI. With V trimmed by 4 bases and J by 5 bases, 4 bases remained unmatched. The CDR3 protein is CASSGGTGEETQYF. The CDR3 DNA sequence: TGTGCCAGCAGTGGGGGGACAGGGGAGGAGACCCAGTACTTC. Drawing the rest from reference TRBV2 and TRBJ2-5, the complete variable domain is EPEVTQTPSHQVTQMGQEVILRCVPISNHLYFYWYRQILGQKVEFLVSFYNNEISEKSEIFDDQFSVERPDGSNFTLKIRSTKLEDSAMYFCASSGGTGEETQYFGPGTRLLVL.

This clonotype showed up many times. CDR3 nucleotides: TGTGCCAGCAGCTTGGGCACAGGGGGGAATGAAAAACTGTTTTTT. Translation: CASSLGTGGNEKLFF. The V and J genes are TRBV5-8 and TRBJ1-4, with 8 bases lining up with TRBD1. The CDR3 runs 15 residues. V trimming: 0 bases; J trimming: 5 bases; junction bases outside the gene matches: 3. Per the germline V gene, CDR1 is SGHTS and CDR2 is YDEGEE.

This clonotype was observed many times. The CDR3 DNA reads TGTGCCAGCATCTATATCCCGGGAGGGGGGCCTGCCTGGAATCAGCCCCAGCATTTT. Translating it yields CASIYIPGGGPAWNQPQHF. This chain joins TRBV6-1 and TRBJ1-5; D is perhaps TRBD1 (6 bases). V was trimmed by 7 bases and J by 4 bases, leaving 29 bases between them. The germline V gene encodes CDR1 MNHNS and CDR2 SASEGT. This CDR3 region has 19 residues.